The source of this T cell receptor (beta chain) is a study of T cell responses to AZD1222 COVID-19 vaccine. CDR1 is DFQATT, CDR2 SNEGSKA, per germline (reference sequence). The V gene lost 4 bases and the J gene lost 2 bases, with 6 bases spanning the gap. This CDR3 comprises 11 residues. TCRdb's table, derived via immunoSEQ multiplex PCR, lists solely in-frame clones and lacks some. Of 100,000 or so clones listed, 75% to 90% were seen once; the top ten hold 44%. The TCR sequence derives from an adult who received the AZD1222 COVID-19 vaccine. Source: peripheral blood, taken 28 days after the second AZD1222 dose. The rearrangement joins TRBV20-1 to TRBJ2-7; no firm D call. CDR3 amino acids: CSAKGPYEQYF. CDR3 in DNA: TGCAGTGCTAAAGGGCCCTACGAGCAGTACTTC.